The table lists the clone carrying this T cell receptor beta chain with many counts. An approximately 10 ml volume of fresh peripheral blood provided the PBMCs. Amplification of TCR beta CDR3 regions used RNA transcripts. The library came from an HTBI-primed first-round RT-PCR and a second-round multiplex PCR. A single record per CDR3 protein comes from TCRdb applying MiXCR to the multiplex PCR reads. The sample has hundreds of thousands of distinct CDR3 sequences, around 21% seen once; the top ten hold approximately 3.2%. These data are taken from a study of Graves' ophthalmopathy and Graves' hyperthyroidism. The CDR3 totals 14 residues. Germline CDR1 WNHNN, CDR2 SYGVQD (reference sequence). V lost 2 bases and J lost 5; bases outside the gene matches: 6.

Sequences were obtained from peripheral blood. This sequence was found in a woman aged 18-30 years with stable Graves' hyperthyroidism. The rearrangement uses TRBV10-1 and TRBJ2-7; TRBD1 agrees at 7 bases. The CDR3 sequence: CASSEGTAINEQYF. In nucleotides, the CDR3 is TGCGCCAGCAGTGAGGGGACAGCCATCAACGAGCAGTACTTC.